This T cell receptor (beta chain) was documented in a study of shared clonotypes between healthy human individuals. Looking at the study overall: Donor ages ranged 18 to 49 years: a couple of women, a few men.

The CDR3 has 12 residues. CDR1 LGHNT and CDR2 FRNRAP come from the germline V gene. Trimming removed 5 bases at V and 9 bases at J, with 13 bases between. CD45RO negativity and positive selection for CCR7 defined naive CD8 cells, a population that excluded terminally differentiated effector memory CD45RA+ cells. General study points: A reduction in generation probabilities was seen for non-shared clonotypes relative to those shared by all four donors. The sampled material consisted only of blood, and tissue repertoires are likely to differ.

Per the study methods: With immunoSEQ giving junction-only sequences and no quality scores, filtering differed. The method was immunoSEQ multiplex PCR; TCRdb's version includes in-frame clones alone and lacks a portion of them. V and J calls and clone size are as listed in that table; D and trimming were resolved from the DNA. This table has about 2 million clones, about 94% appearing once. On this clone: The antigen remains unidentified.

This TCR was sampled from a man aged 18 to 29 in good health. Sequencing was done on a sample of naive CD8+ T cells sorted from blood. V is TRBV12-5 and J is TRBJ2-5; unclear D gene. The DNA for the CDR3 is TGTGCTAGTGGTCTAGACACCCTGGCCCAGTACTTC. Amino acid sequence: CASGLDTLAQYF.